This paragraph reports one T cell receptor (beta chain). Its antigen is unknown. The data are from a study of glioma-infiltrating T cells after dendritic cell vaccination. Study-level information: Glioblastoma patients came from Phase I and II dendritic cell vaccination trials. Dendritic cells derived from monocytes and pulsed with autologous tumor lysate formed the vaccine. Overall study findings and caveats: No direct clonality-survival link was found; a diverse polyclonal response may matter.

There are 14 residues in the CDR3. Germline CDR1 and CDR2: MNHNS and SASEGT. V was cut by 3 bases and J by 7 bases, with 10 bases left in between. The primer mix had 60 V beta and 13 J beta primers. This table comes from immunoSEQ multiplex PCR, and its TCRdb copy is limited to in-frame clones, with some not included. The sample lists 85,000 or so clones, roughly 85% occurring once. Time point denoted: after dendritic cell vaccination, including at tumor progression/relapse. Source: blood, taken after dendritic cell vaccination. The chain links TRBV6-1 to TRBJ1-6; the D is unclear. The sequence came from a human donor with glioblastoma. CDR3 nucleotides: TGTGCCAGCAGTGAGATTCTCAGAAATTCACCCCTCCACTTT. Encoded protein: CASSEILRNSPLHF.